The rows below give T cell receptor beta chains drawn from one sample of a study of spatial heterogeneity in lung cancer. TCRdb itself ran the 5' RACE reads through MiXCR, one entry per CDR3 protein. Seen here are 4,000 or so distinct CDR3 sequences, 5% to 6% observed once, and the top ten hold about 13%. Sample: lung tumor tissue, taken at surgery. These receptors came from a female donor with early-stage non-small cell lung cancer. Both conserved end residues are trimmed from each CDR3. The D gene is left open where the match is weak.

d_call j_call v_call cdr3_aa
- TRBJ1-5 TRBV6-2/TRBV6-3 ASTPRNPGNQPQH
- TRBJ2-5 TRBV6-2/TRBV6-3 ASSYPRRGFVETQY
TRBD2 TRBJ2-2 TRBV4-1 ASSPVSGSGSGELF
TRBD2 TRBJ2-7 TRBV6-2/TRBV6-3 ASGPSSGRIYEQY
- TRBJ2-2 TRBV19 AIGAGSATGELF
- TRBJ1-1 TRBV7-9 ASSLVPGAIGGTEAF
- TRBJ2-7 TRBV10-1 ASSEYRAGSEQY
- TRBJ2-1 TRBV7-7 ASSLFLSPYNEQF
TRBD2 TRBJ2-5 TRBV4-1 ASSQERGAPETQY
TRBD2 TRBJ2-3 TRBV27 ASSLRGLAGGLTDTQY
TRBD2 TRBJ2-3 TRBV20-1 SATGLAGGRTDTQY
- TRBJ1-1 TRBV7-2 ASSSQGWGSTEAF
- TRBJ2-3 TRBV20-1 SARQSRTDTQY
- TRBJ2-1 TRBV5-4 ASSLVSGIDNEQF
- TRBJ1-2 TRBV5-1 ASSLGWGRGYT
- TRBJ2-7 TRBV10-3 AMGQSYEQY
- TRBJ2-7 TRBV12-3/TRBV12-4 ASSLPRGQGPYEQY
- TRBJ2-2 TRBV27 ASSSRAQNGELF
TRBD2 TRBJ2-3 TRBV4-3 ASSQAAGTSGPTDTQY
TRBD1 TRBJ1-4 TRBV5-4 ASSQGQGITNEKLF
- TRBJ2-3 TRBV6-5 ASSYLASSSTDTQY
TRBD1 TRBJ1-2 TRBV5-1 ASSLADRARGYT
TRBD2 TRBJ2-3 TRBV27 ASSLSPLAGPDTQY
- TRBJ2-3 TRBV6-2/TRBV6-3 ASSYPTDTQY
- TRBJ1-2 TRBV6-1 ASRGTFYGYT
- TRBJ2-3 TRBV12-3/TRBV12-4 ASSWGSSTDTQY
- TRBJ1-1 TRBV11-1 ASRNDRRPEAF
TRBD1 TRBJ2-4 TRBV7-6 ASSPRGGQGAEKNIQY
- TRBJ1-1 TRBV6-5 ASSYEWSAGAF
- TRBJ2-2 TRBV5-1 ASSLEAGVGTGELF
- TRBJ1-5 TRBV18 ASSPNPLNQPQH